One sample yielded the 19 T cell receptor beta chains listed below, sequenced in a study of preoperative IRX-2 immunotherapy in early breast cancer. Sequencing used immunoSEQ multiplex PCR; TCRdb keeps in-frame clones, though not all of them. The data contain around 88,000 clones, 70% to 90% of them singletons. As to treatment: preoperative locoregional IRX-2 cytokine immunotherapy. Sequences were derived from tumor tissue, sampled after IRX-2 immunotherapy. These receptors originate from a human donor with breast cancer.

The chain combines TRBV5-1 with TRBJ1-1; TRBD1 matches at 9 bases. V lost 4 bases, J lost 0 bases, and 7 bases stayed unmatched. The CDR3 has 16 amino acids. Looked up from germline, CDR1 is SGHRS and CDR2 is YFSETQ. The CDR3 DNA reads TGCGCCAGCAGCCCGGGACAGGGAGGCATGAACACTGAAGCTTTCTTT. Amino acid sequence: CASSPGQGGMNTEAFF.

The chain uses TRBV23-1 and TRBJ1-4, with D unclear. TRBV23-1 is reported as an ORF; its role is uncertain. V lost 6 bases and J lost 4, with 9 bases in between. CDR3 length equals 13 residues. The CDR3 is CASRLQGNEKLFF. CDR3 DNA sequence: TGCGCCAGCAGGTTGCAAGGTAATGAAAAACTGTTTTTT.

The chain joins TRBV2 to TRBJ2-7, with D perhaps matching TRBD2 (6 bases). Deletions cut 7 bases from V and 5 bases from J, with 18 bases between. This CDR3 contains 14 residues. Looked up from germline, CDR1 is SNHLY and CDR2 is FYNNEI. The CDR3 DNA reads TGTGCCAGCATATATGGCGGGAACTTTAACGAGCAGTACTTC. It yields the protein CASIYGGNFNEQYF.

The chain is built from TRBV29-1 and TRBJ1-5, with D uncertain. The CDR3 is made up of 13 amino acids. The germline V and J ends were trimmed by 0 bases and 6 bases, with 9 bases remaining between them. Germline assignment: CDR1 SQVTM and CDR2 ANQGSEA. The CDR3 is CSVEETVGQPQHF. In nucleotides, the CDR3 is TGCAGCGTTGAAGAAACGGTCGGTCAGCCCCAGCATTTT.

The gene calls are TRBV5-1 and TRBJ1-2, with 7 bases that match TRBD1. The CDR3 extends over 14 amino acids. V lost 0 bases, J lost 8 bases, and 7 bases stayed unmatched. In germline, CDR1 is SGHRS, CDR2 YFSETQ. The CDR3 nucleotides are TGCGCCAGCAGCTTGGGGGAACAGGGGAACGGCTACACCTTC. As protein: CASSLGEQGNGYTF.

J is TRBJ2-1 and V is TRBV14; D remains ambiguous. Trimming pared 1 base from V and 8 bases from J, leaving 12 bases between. Per germline, CDR1 SGHDN and CDR2 FVKESK. CDR3 size: 14 residues. The CDR3 nucleotides read TGTGCCAGCAGCCAAGGTATCTGGAGCCATGAGCAGTTCTTC. This gives the protein CASSQGIWSHEQFF.

The genes are TRBV30 and TRBJ1-4; 7 bases map to TRBD1. V was pared by 7 bases and J by 5 bases, with 10 bases of the junction left unmatched. The CDR3 is 14 residues long. Germline V gene data show CDR1 as GTSNPN and CDR2 as SVGIG (reference sequence). The CDR3 here is CALRGRDGNEKLFF. The CDR3 coding sequence is TGTGCCTTAAGGGGGCGCGACGGGAATGAAAAACTGTTTTTT. Full variable domain (outside the CDR3, taken from reference TRBV30 and TRBJ1-4): SQTIHQWPATLVQPVGSPLSLECTVEGTSNPNLYWYRQAAGRGLQLLFYSVGIGQISSEVPQNLSASRPQDRQFILSSKKLLLSDSGFYLCALRGRDGNEKLFFGSGTQLSVL.

The chain uses TRBV5-1 and TRBJ1-4; D gene uncertain. CDR1 is SGHRS, CDR2 YFSETQ, per germline. CDR3 size: 15 residues. The V end was cut by 1 base, the J end by 5 bases, with 12 bases between. The DNA for the CDR3 is TGCGCCAGCAGCTTGATGATGGCAGAGAATGAAAAACTGTTTTTT. Protein sequence: CASSLMMAENEKLFF.

The chain has TRBV7-5 and TRBJ1-3. TRBV7-5 represents a pseudogene. This CDR3 is built from 15 residues. This chain's CDR3 is CASSRRSTGMDTIYF. The CDR3 DNA follows: TGTGCCAGCAGTCGTCGTTCCACGGGTATGGACACCATATATTTT.

This rearrangement joins TRBV28 to TRBJ2-3, with D tentatively TRBD1 (5 bases). Germline V gene sequence: CDR1 MDHEN, CDR2 SYDVKM. Trimming took off 7 bases at V and 4 bases at J, with 9 bases between the two ends. The CDR3 extends over 12 amino acids. The CDR3 DNA reads TGTGCCAGCAATGGGGCTCCAGATACGCAGTATTTT. Protein: CASNGAPDTQYF.

The genes are TRBV30 and TRBJ1-3; D remains ambiguous. V was cut by 8 bases and J by 2 bases, with 19 bases left in between. CDR3 length: 15 residues. The germline CDR1 and CDR2 sequences are GTSNPN and SVGIG (reference sequence). The CDR3 reads CAINPGIYTGNTIYF. The CDR3 nucleotides are TGTGCCATTAACCCCGGGATCTATACTGGAAACACCATATATTTT.

This clone was seen a few times. The V gene is TRBV5-1, the J gene TRBJ1-3; no reliable D call. The CDR3 is 15 amino acids. V was pared by 1 base and J by 0 bases, with 8 bases between. Germline CDR1 SGHRS, CDR2 YFSETQ. CDR3 DNA sequence: TGCGCCAGCAGCTTGCTTGGTTCCTCTGGAAACACCATATATTTT. Protein: CASSLLGSSGNTIYF. Full variable domain (remainder filled in from reference TRBV5-1 and TRBJ1-3): KAGVTQTPRYLIKTRGQQVTLSCSPISGHRSVSWYQQTPGQGLQFLFEYFSETQRNKGNFPGRFSGRQFSNSRSEMNVSTLELGDSALYLCASSLLGSSGNTIYFGEGSWLTVV.

With respect to this clone: Because the CDR3's place on the DNA is in doubt, the DNA is left out and the CDR3 is given as listed by TCRdb. The chain joins TRBV1 to TRBJ1-5; the DNA was not compared with TRBD1, the D call given in the table. TRBV1 corresponds to a pseudogene. The CDR3 is made up of 16 amino acids, end residues included. The CDR3 region is CASSQVWGQGSQPQHF.

The sample holds one count of this clone. The chain has TRBV15 and TRBJ2-1; D might be TRBD2 (6 bases). The CDR3 is 16 amino acids. CDR1 is LNHNV and CDR2 is YYDKDF in the germline V gene (reference sequence). V lost 0 bases to trimming and J lost 6 bases, with 15 bases between them. CDR3 region: CATSREGTPPSNEQFF. CDR3 coding DNA: TGTGCCACCAGCAGAGAGGGGACTCCCCCCTCCAATGAGCAGTTCTTC.

This sequence joins TRBV5-1 and TRBJ1-2; D unclear. Germline CDR1 SGHRS, CDR2 YFSETQ. The CDR3 extends over 15 amino acids. V lost 0 bases to trimming and J lost 6 bases, with 15 bases between them. The CDR3 sequence: CASSLDADTNHGYTF. The CDR3 bases are TGCGCCAGCAGCTTGGACGCTGACACGAACCATGGCTACACCTTC.

The CDR3 coding sequence is TGTGCCAGCAGCCACGACAGGCCATCTAGCACAGATACGCAGTATTTT. Amino acids: CASSHDRPSSTDTQYF. The genes are TRBV7-5 and TRBJ2-3; the table's D call TRBD1 went unverified against the DNA. TRBV7-5 is labeled a pseudogene. The CDR3 length is 16 residues.

The rearrangement joins TRBV5-1 to TRBJ2-6; TRBD1 might be the D (5 bases). Germline V gene lookup returns CDR1 SGHRS and CDR2 YFSETQ. This CDR3 has 16 amino acids. V lost 0 bases, J lost 1 base, and 8 bases lay in between. CDR3 sequence (DNA): TGCGCCAGCAGCTTGGGGGCAGGGTCTGGGGCCAACGTCCTGACTTTC. It codes for CASSLGAGSGANVLTF.

For the CDR3, the DNA is TGTGCCAGCAGCTTGGTGGGAGCGGGGCGCACAGATACGCAGTATTTT. Translated: CASSLVGAGRTDTQYF. This chain joins TRBV11-3 and TRBJ2-3, with 7 positions matching TRBD2. Germline CDR1 is SGHNT and CDR2 is YENEEA. This CDR3 has 16 residues. The V segment lost 3 bases and the J segment 1 base; nucleotides outside the gene matches: 7.

The chain carries TRBV12-5 and TRBJ2-1; D is perhaps TRBD1 (6 bases). The V end was cut by 0 bases, the J end by 7 bases, with 10 bases between. The CDR3 is made up of 14 amino acids. Germline CDR1 and CDR2: LGHNT and FRNRAP. This CDR3 is CASGLVSGENEQFF. CDR3 nucleotide sequence: TGTGCTAGTGGTTTGGTTTCAGGGGAAAATGAGCAGTTCTTC.